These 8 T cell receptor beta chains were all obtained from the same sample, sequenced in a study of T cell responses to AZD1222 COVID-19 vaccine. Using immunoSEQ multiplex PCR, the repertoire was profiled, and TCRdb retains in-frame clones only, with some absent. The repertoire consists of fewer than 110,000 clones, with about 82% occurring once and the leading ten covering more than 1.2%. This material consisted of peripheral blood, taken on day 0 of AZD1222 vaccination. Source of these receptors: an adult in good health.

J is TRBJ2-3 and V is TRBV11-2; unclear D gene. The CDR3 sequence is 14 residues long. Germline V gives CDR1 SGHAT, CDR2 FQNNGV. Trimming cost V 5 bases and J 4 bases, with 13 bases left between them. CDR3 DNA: TGTGCCAGCAGCCCGGGCAGCTTCCCAGATACGCAGTATTTT. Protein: CASSPGSFPDTQYF.

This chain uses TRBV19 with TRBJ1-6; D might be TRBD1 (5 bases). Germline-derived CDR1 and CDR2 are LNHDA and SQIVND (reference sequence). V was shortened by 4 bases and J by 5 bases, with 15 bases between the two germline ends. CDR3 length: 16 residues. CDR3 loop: CASSTQTGMDNSPLHF. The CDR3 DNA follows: TGTGCCAGTAGTACTCAAACAGGAATGGATAATTCACCCCTCCACTTT.

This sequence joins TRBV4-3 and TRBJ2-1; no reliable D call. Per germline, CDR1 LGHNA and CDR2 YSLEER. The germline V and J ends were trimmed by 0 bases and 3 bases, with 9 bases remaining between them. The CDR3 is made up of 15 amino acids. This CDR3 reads CASSQERPGYNEQFF. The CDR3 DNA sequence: TGCGCCAGCAGCCAAGAACGGCCGGGCTACAATGAGCAGTTCTTC.

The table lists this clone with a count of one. CDR3 in amino acids: CASSPGASTDTQYF. The CDR3 coding sequence is TGTGCCAGCAGCCCAGGGGCCAGCACAGATACGCAGTATTTT. The chain uses TRBV11-3 and TRBJ2-3; D is possibly TRBD1 (6 bases). This CDR3 has 14 residues. Looked up from germline, CDR1 is SGHNT and CDR2 is YENEEA. With 5 bases removed from V and 0 bases from J, the gap between germline ends came to 9 bases.

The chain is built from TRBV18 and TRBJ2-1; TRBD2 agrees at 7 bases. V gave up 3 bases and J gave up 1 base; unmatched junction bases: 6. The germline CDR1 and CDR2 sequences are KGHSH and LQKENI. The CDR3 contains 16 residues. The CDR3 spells CASSPRLADSYNEQFF. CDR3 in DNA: TGTGCCAGCTCACCCCGACTAGCCGATTCCTACAATGAGCAGTTCTTC.

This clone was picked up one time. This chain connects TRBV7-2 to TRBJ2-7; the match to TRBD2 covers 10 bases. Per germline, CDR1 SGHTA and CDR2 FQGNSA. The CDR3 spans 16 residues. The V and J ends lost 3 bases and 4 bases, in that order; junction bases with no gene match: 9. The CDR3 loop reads CASSFPQREGRYEQYF. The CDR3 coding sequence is TGTGCCAGCAGCTTCCCCCAGCGGGAGGGCCGATACGAGCAGTACTTC.

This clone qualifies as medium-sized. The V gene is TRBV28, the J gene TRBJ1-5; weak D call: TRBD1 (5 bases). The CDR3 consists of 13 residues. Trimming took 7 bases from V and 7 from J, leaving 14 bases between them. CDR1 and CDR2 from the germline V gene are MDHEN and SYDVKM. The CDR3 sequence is CASKSGADQPQHF. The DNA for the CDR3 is TGTGCCAGCAAGAGCGGGGCCGACCAGCCCCAGCATTTT.

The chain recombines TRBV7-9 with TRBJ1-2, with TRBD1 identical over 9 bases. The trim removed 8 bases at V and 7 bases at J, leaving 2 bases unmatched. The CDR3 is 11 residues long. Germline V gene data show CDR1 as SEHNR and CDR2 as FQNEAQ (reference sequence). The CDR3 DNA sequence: TGTGCCAGCGGGACAGGGAGTGGCTACACCTTC. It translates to CASGTGSGYTF.